A single sample gave rise to the 32 T cell receptor beta chains below, sequenced in a study of memory CD4+ T cells and cytomegalovirus serostatus. The sort gate was single viable CD3+CD4+CD8-CD45RO+ cells for memory CD4+ T cells. The method was immunoSEQ multiplex PCR; TCRdb's version includes in-frame clones alone and lacks a portion of them. The top ten hold 0.8% to 1.2% of the sample, which has tens of thousands of clones, 81% seen once. The sample consisted of memory CD4+ T cells from blood. Every receptor here comes from an adult in good health and CMV-seronegative.

This clone was detected ten times or more. The sample holds other DNA sequences that translate to the same CDR3. J is TRBJ2-2 and V is TRBV5-4; 10 bases are shared with TRBD2. This CDR3 is 17 amino acids long. The junction had 2 bases not matched to a gene; V was cut back by 0 bases and J by 0 bases. Germline-derived CDR1 and CDR2 are SGHNT and YYREEE (reference sequence). CDR3 sequence reads: CASSLGLAGANTGELFF. CDR3 bases: TGTGCCAGCAGCTTGGGACTAGCGGGCGCGAACACCGGGGAGCTGTTTTTT. The full variable domain, rest sourced from reference TRBV5-4 and TRBJ2-2, is ETGVTQSPTHLIKTRGQQVTLRCSSQSGHNTVSWYQQALGQGPQFIFQYYREEENGRGNFPPRFSGLQFPNYSSELNVNALELDDSALYLCASSLGLAGANTGELFFGEGSRLTVL.

The chain couples TRBV9 to TRBJ2-1; a possible D gene is TRBD2 (6 bases). Trimming stripped 3 bases from V and 10 bases from J, with 14 bases between. In germline, CDR1 is SGDLS, CDR2 YYNGEE. The CDR3 extends over 13 amino acids. CDR3 protein: CASSEGPREEQFF. Here the CDR3 DNA reads TGTGCCAGCAGCGAGGGGCCCCGGGAGGAGCAGTTCTTC.

The V call is TRBV19, the J call TRBJ2-3; no definite D call. This CDR3 has 15 residues. The germline gives CDR1 LNHDA, CDR2 SQIVND (reference sequence). The V end was cut by 6 bases, the J end by 1 base, with 14 bases between. Written as DNA, the CDR3 is TGTGCCAGTAGCCTAGAAGCTGAGGGCACAGATACGCAGTATTTT. Its protein product is CASSLEAEGTDTQYF.

This chain uses TRBV11-2 with TRBJ2-7, with 12 bases fitting TRBD2. This CDR3 spans 15 amino acids. CDR1 and CDR2 from the germline V gene are SGHAT and FQNNGV. V trimming: 3 bases; J trimming: 3 bases; junction bases outside the gene matches: 3. The CDR3 DNA reads TGTGCCAGCAGCTTGCAACTAGCGGGAGGCTACGAGCAGTACTTC. This codes for CASSLQLAGGYEQYF.

V is TRBV18 and J is TRBJ2-3, with D unclear. Trimming took 4 bases from V and 1 from J, leaving 18 bases between them. Germline V gene sequence: CDR1 KGHSH, CDR2 LQKENI. The CDR3 is 17 amino acids. The CDR3 loop is CASSLTLLRGGTDTQYF. CDR3 DNA sequence: TGTGCCAGCTCACTGACACTGCTACGCGGTGGCACAGATACGCAGTATTTT.

The genes are TRBV18 and TRBJ2-1; 9 nucleotides match TRBD1. This CDR3 comprises 15 residues. Germline loops: CDR1 KGHSH, CDR2 LQKENI. V was clipped by 1 base and J by 7 bases; unmatched bases: 5. The CDR3 is CASSPRRQGGNEQFF. In nucleotides, the CDR3 is TGTGCCAGCTCACCACGGCGACAGGGGGGAAATGAGCAGTTCTTC.

V is TRBV6-4 and J is TRBJ1-2, with 7 bases that match TRBD1. From germline, CDR1 is MRHNA and CDR2 SNTAGT. V was clipped by 3 bases and J by 4 bases; unmatched bases: 2. The CDR3 consists of 13 residues. CDR3 sequence (DNA): TGTGCCAGCAGTGAAACAGGGGTCTATGGCTACACCTTC. It codes for CASSETGVYGYTF.

This clone has just a few counts. One end of the junction is discordant with germline, which a read error may explain. The chain uses TRBV2 and TRBJ1-1; 7 bases fit TRBD1. CDR1 is SNHLY, CDR2 FYNNEI, per germline. The CDR3 extends over 15 amino acids. Here the CDR3 reads CASRERTGRNTEAFF. CDR3 sequence (DNA): TGTGCCAGCCGTGAGCGGACAGGAAGGAACACTGAAGCTTTCTTT. The full variable domain, in which reference TRBV2 and TRBJ1-1 provide the parts outside the CDR3, is EPEVTQTPSHQVTQMGQEVILRCVPISNHLYFYWYRQILGQKVEFLVSFYNNEISEKSEIFDDQFSVERPDGSNFTLKIRSTKLEDSAMYFCASRERTGRNTEAFFGQGTRLTVV.

The chain couples TRBV18 to TRBJ2-3; D is possibly TRBD1 or TRBD2 (5 bases each). Trimming left V 4 bases short and J 1 base short, with 9 bases between. The CDR3 extends over 14 amino acids. From germline, CDR1 is KGHSH and CDR2 LQKENI. Written as DNA, the CDR3 is TGTGCCAGCTCACGAGGGGTAGGCACAGATACGCAGTATTTT. It encodes CASSRGVGTDTQYF.

V usage is TRBV6-1 and J usage is TRBJ2-7, with TRBD1 matching 9 bases. Germline V CDR1 and CDR2: MNHNS, SASEGT. Germline trimming cut 6 bases from V and 6 bases from J; bases unmatched to any gene: 9. The CDR3 is 14 residues long. In nucleotides, the CDR3 is TGTGCCAGCAGAGAGACAGGGGGTCTCCCCGAGCAGTACTTC. Its protein product is CASRETGGLPEQYF.

In DNA, the CDR3 is TGCGCCAGCAGTATGGACAGGACCACAGATACGCAGTATTTT. Translating gives CASSMDRTTDTQYF. The chain couples TRBV5-1 to TRBJ2-3, with 7 bases that match TRBD1. Looked up from germline, CDR1 is SGHRS and CDR2 is YFSETQ. V lost 5 bases and J lost 2; bases outside the gene matches: 5. This CDR3 is built from 14 residues.

This sequence joins TRBV6-1 and TRBJ1-1; D perhaps matches TRBD1 (5 bases). CDR1 and CDR2 (germline): MNHNS, SASEGT. Trimming removed 1 base from V and 11 bases from J, with 14 bases in between. The CDR3 is 13 residues long. CDR3 sequence reads: CASSEGTLRGAFF. The DNA for the CDR3 is TGTGCCAGCAGTGAAGGGACACTTCGGGGGGCTTTCTTT.

The chain links TRBV6-1 to TRBJ2-7; D unclear. Trimming took off 6 bases at V and 3 bases at J, with 15 bases between the two ends. This CDR3 contains 14 residues. CDR1 MNHNS and CDR2 SASEGT come from the germline V gene. This chain's CDR3 is CASRVQKGIYEQYF. CDR3 nucleotide sequence: TGTGCCAGCAGGGTTCAGAAGGGTATCTACGAGCAGTACTTC.

The chain has TRBV28 and TRBJ1-4, with D tentatively TRBD1 (6 bases). Germline CDR1 MDHEN, CDR2 SYDVKM. The CDR3 contains 15 residues. V lost 3 bases and J 7 bases, leaving 15 bases between the germline ends. CDR3 in amino acids: CASSFWGARGEKLFF. CDR3 sequence (DNA): TGTGCCAGCAGTTTCTGGGGGGCGCGGGGTGAAAAACTGTTTTTT. Variable domain in full (rest from reference TRBV28 and TRBJ1-4): DVKVTQSSRYLVKRTGEKVFLECVQDMDHENMFWYRQDPGLGLRLIYFSYDVKMKEKGDIPEGYSVSREKKERFSLILESASTNQTSMYLCASSFWGARGEKLFFGSGTQLSVL.

V usage is TRBV7-8 and J usage is TRBJ2-1; TRBD2 agrees at 9 bases. Looked up from germline, CDR1 is SGHVS and CDR2 is FQNEAQ. This CDR3 region has 17 residues. V dropped 3 bases and J dropped 3; count of bases not matched to a gene: 9. The CDR3: CASSFPRRLAVYNEQFF. The DNA for the CDR3 is TGTGCCAGCAGCTTCCCCCGGAGACTAGCGGTCTACAATGAGCAGTTCTTC.

This chain uses TRBV9 with TRBJ1-4; D not certain. The CDR3 has 14 amino acids. Germline CDR1 and CDR2: SGDLS and YYNGEE. Trimming took off 0 bases at V and 3 bases at J, with 6 bases between the two ends. CDR3 DNA sequence: TGTGCCAGCAGCGTAGGGCTGCCTAATGAAAAACTGTTTTTT. Its translation: CASSVGLPNEKLFF.

This clone was detected once. The rearrangement links TRBV18 to TRBJ2-1; TRBD2 might be the D (5 bases). Germline V gives CDR1 KGHSH, CDR2 LQKENI. Trimming took off 3 bases at V and 0 bases at J, with 12 bases between the two ends. The CDR3 covers 16 residues. CDR3: CASSPLGVSSYNEQFF. Written as DNA, the CDR3 is TGTGCCAGCTCACCCCTCGGGGTAAGCTCCTACAATGAGCAGTTCTTC.

The rearrangement uses TRBV7-9 and TRBJ2-5; tentatively, D is TRBD1 or TRBD2 (5 bases each). V was pared by 3 bases and J by 5 bases, with 10 bases between. CDR3 size: 13 residues. Germline CDR1 reads SEHNR; CDR2 reads FQNEAQ (reference sequence). This chain's CDR3 is CASSLREGETQYF. The CDR3 DNA is TGTGCCAGCAGCTTGAGAGAGGGGGAGACCCAGTACTTC.

In DNA, the CDR3 is TGTGCCAGCTCACCACCCAAGGGACAGGGCTCCGAGCAGTACTTC. This encodes CASSPPKGQGSEQYF. V usage is TRBV18 and J usage is TRBJ2-7; the match to TRBD1 covers 9 bases. This CDR3 spans 15 amino acids. Unmatched junction bases numbered 6, after V lost 0 bases and J lost 6 bases. Germline-derived CDR1 and CDR2 are KGHSH and LQKENI.

J is TRBJ2-5 and V is TRBV5-4; a possible D gene is TRBD1 (7 bases). The CDR3 totals 15 residues. Germline V CDR1 and CDR2: SGHNT, YYREEE (reference sequence). V shed 4 bases and J shed 2 bases, with 15 bases lying between them. CDR3: CASSPAQGRQETQYF. For the CDR3, the DNA is TGTGCCAGCAGCCCCGCACAGGGGAGGCAAGAGACCCAGTACTTC.

The rearrangement joins TRBV27 to TRBJ2-1; D is uncertain. Germline CDR1 MNHEY, CDR2 SMNVEV (reference sequence). With 5 bases removed from V and 6 bases from J, the gap between germline ends came to 11 bases. This CDR3 spans 13 amino acids. CDR3 sequence reads: CASSLVQGNEQFF. The CDR3 bases are TGTGCCAGCAGTCTCGTACAAGGCAATGAGCAGTTCTTC.

V is TRBV7-2 and J is TRBJ2-2; D may correspond to TRBD1 or TRBD2 (6 bases each). Trimming left V 6 bases short and J 5 bases short, with 10 bases between. The CDR3 consists of 13 residues. The germline CDR1 and CDR2 sequences are SGHTA and FQGNSA. Written as DNA, the CDR3 is TGTGCCAGCAGGGGGGGCAGAACCGGGGAGCTGTTTTTT. It yields the protein CASRGGRTGELFF. The whole variable domain, remainder taken from reference TRBV7-2 and TRBJ2-2, is GAGVSQSPSNKVTEKGKDVELRCDPISGHTALYWYRQSLGQGLEFLIYFQGNSAPDKSGLPSDRFSAERTGGSVSTLTIQRTQQEDSAVYLCASRGGRTGELFFGEGSRLTVL.

The rearrangement links TRBV6-1 to TRBJ1-3; D remains ambiguous. CDR1 and CDR2 (germline): MNHNS, SASEGT. V lost 6 bases and J lost 0, with 6 bases in between. The CDR3 runs 13 residues. CDR3 sequence (DNA): TGTGCCAGCAGACCGAGCTCTGGAAACACCATATATTTT. This encodes CASRPSSGNTIYF.

This chain uses TRBV6-1 with TRBJ2-7; the D call may be TRBD1 or TRBD2 (5 bases each). The length of the CDR3 is 13 residues. Trimming stripped 10 bases from V and 0 bases from J, with 13 bases between. Germline CDR1 and CDR2: MNHNS and SASEGT. For the CDR3, the DNA is TGTGCCAATTCACCGGGGCACTCCTACGAGCAGTACTTC. Translated: CANSPGHSYEQYF.

The chain couples TRBV29-1 to TRBJ1-1, with 7 bases identical to TRBD1. The CDR3 is 13 amino acids. In germline, CDR1 is SQVTM, CDR2 ANQGSEA. V dropped 6 bases and J dropped 6; count of bases not matched to a gene: 10. The CDR3 loop is CSVRPRGGSEAFF. The DNA of the CDR3 is TGCAGCGTCCGCCCCAGGGGGGGCTCTGAAGCTTTCTTT.

This clone has only a few counts. J is TRBJ2-5 and V is TRBV19; D gene ambiguous. Trimming removed 1 base at V and 2 bases at J, with 5 bases between. Per the germline V gene, CDR1 is LNHDA and CDR2 is SQIVND (reference sequence). CDR3 size: 13 residues. The DNA for the CDR3 is TGTGCCAGTAGTATAGGACGGCAAGAGACCCAGTACTTC. Amino acids: CASSIGRQETQYF. Full variable domain (missing parts from reference TRBV19 and TRBJ2-5): DGGITQSPKYLFRKEGQNVTLSCEQNLNHDAMYWYRQDPGQGLRLIYYSQIVNDFQKGDIAEGYSVSREKKESFPLTVTSAQKNPTAFYLCASSIGRQETQYFGPGTRLLVL.

The rearrangement joins TRBV27 to TRBJ2-1; D possibly corresponds to TRBD2 (5 bases). The CDR3 runs to 13 residues. Germline V gene sequence: CDR1 MNHEY, CDR2 SMNVEV (reference sequence). Trimming took 5 bases from V and 9 from J, leaving 14 bases between them. The CDR3 sequence is CASSPTRIVEQFF. CDR3 in DNA: TGTGCCAGCAGTCCTACTAGAATCGTTGAGCAGTTCTTC.

This chain connects TRBV10-3 to TRBJ2-2; 13 bases fit TRBD2. With 10 bases clipped from V and 4 bases from J, the junction kept 3 bases outside the gene matches. CDR3 length: 14 residues. CDR1 is ENHRY, CDR2 SYGVKD, per germline. The CDR3, as DNA: TGTGCCACGGGACTAGCGGGAAGCACCGGGGAGCTGTTTTTT. Amino acids: CATGLAGSTGELFF.

This clone was seen more than once but under ten times. DNA of the CDR3: TGCGCCAGCAGCTGGGACGGGACCAACAATGAAAAACTGTTTTTT. This translates into CASSWDGTNNEKLFF. This chain connects TRBV5-1 to TRBJ1-4, with D perhaps matching TRBD1 (5 bases). The germline CDR1 and CDR2 sequences are SGHRS and YFSETQ. The length of the CDR3 is 15 residues. The V end was cut by 3 bases, the J end by 5 bases, with 14 bases between.

The V and J genes are TRBV7-9 and TRBJ1-2, with no clear D. CDR3 length equals 15 residues. Between the trimmed V and J ends, which lost 5 bases and 4 bases, there was a span of 17 bases. Germline V gene data show CDR1 as SEHNR and CDR2 as FQNEAQ (reference sequence). The chain's CDR3 is CASSPGGALLYGYTF. The CDR3 DNA follows: TGTGCCAGCAGCCCAGGAGGCGCATTACTCTATGGCTACACCTTC.

This chain joins TRBV11-2 and TRBJ1-3; D ambiguous. The germline V gene has CDR1 SGHAT and CDR2 FQNNGV. The CDR3 runs 13 residues. Trimming left V 5 bases short and J 0 bases short, with 5 bases between. This CDR3 is CASSLFSGNTIYF. CDR3 nucleotide sequence: TGTGCCAGCAGCCTATTCTCTGGAAACACCATATATTTT.

The chain couples TRBV15 to TRBJ2-3; 8 bases line up with TRBD2. Germline V CDR1 and CDR2: LNHNV, YYDKDF (reference sequence). The V segment lost 4 bases and the J segment 4 bases; nucleotides outside the gene matches: 4. This CDR3 is built from 14 residues. The CDR3: CATSKSGSPDTQYF. CDR3 in DNA: TGTGCCACCAGCAAAAGCGGGAGCCCAGATACGCAGTATTTT.